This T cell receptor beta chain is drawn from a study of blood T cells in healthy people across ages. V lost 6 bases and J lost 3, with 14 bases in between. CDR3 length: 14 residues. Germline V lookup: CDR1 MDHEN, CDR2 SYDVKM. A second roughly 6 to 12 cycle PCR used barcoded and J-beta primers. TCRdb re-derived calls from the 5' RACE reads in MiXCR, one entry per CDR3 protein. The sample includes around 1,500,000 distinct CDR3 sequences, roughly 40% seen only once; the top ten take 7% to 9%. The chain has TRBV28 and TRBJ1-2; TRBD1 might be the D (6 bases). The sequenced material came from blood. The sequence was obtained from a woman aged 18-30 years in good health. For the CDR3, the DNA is TGTGCCAGCAGCACGGGCGGGGGCTACTATGGCTACACCTTC. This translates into CASSTGGGYYGYTF.